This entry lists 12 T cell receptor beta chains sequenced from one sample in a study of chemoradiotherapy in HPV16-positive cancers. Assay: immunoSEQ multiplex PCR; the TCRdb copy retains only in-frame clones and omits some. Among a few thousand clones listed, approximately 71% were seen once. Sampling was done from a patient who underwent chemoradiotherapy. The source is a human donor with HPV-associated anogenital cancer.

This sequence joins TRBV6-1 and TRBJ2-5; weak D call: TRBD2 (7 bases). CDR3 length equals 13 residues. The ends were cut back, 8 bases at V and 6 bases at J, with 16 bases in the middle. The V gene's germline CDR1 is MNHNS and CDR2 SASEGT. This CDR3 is CASGGADVKTQYF. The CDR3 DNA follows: TGTGCCAGCGGGGGGGCCGATGTAAAGACCCAGTACTTC.

As DNA, the CDR3 is TGTGCCAGCAGTCCTATTCTAGGGACCCAGTACTTC. It yields the protein CASSPILGTQYF. This chain connects TRBV28 to TRBJ2-5; D is ambiguous. The CDR3 contains 12 residues. V lost 5 bases to trimming and J lost 7 bases, with 11 bases between them. Germline CDR1 MDHEN, CDR2 SYDVKM.

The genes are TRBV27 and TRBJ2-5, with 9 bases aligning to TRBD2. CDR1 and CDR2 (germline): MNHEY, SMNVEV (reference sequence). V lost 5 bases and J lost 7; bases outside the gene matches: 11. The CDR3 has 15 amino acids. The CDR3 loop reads CASSNSGTSSGTQYF. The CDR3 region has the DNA TGTGCCAGCAGTAACTCCGGGACTAGCAGTGGGACCCAGTACTTC.

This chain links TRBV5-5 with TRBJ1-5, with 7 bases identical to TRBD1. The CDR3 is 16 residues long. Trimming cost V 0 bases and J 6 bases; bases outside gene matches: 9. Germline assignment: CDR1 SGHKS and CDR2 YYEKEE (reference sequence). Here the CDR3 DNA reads TGTGCCAGCAGCTTGGCCGGGGCAGGGGGTGGTCAGCCCCAGCATTTT. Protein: CASSLAGAGGGQPQHF.

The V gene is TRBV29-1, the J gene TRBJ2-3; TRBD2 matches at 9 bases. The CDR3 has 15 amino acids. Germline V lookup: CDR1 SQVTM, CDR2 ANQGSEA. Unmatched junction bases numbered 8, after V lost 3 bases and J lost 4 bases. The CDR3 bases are TGCAGCGTTGACGCGGGACTAGCAAGGGCAGATACGCAGTATTTT. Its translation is CSVDAGLARADTQYF.

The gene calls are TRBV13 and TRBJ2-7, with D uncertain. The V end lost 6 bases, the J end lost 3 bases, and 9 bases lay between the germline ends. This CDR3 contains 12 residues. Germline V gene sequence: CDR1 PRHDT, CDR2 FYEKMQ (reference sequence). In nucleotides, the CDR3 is TGTGCCAGCAGTCTCGAAGGCTACGAGCAGTACTTC. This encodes CASSLEGYEQYF.

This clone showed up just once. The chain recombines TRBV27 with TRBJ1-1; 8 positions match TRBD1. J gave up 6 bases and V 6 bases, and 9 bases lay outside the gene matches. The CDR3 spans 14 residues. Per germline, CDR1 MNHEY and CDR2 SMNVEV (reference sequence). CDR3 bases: TGTGCCAGCAGGGGCAGAGACAGGGGCCCTGAAGCTTTCTTT. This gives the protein CASRGRDRGPEAFF.

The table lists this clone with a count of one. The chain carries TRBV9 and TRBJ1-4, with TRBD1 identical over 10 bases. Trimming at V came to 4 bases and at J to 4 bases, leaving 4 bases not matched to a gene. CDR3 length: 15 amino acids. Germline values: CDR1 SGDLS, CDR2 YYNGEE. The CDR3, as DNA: TGTGCCAGCAGCCTCGGACAGGGGGGTAATGAAAAACTGTTTTTT. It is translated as CASSLGQGGNEKLFF. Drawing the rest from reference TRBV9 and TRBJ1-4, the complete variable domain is DSGVTQTPKHLITATGQRVTLRCSPRSGDLSVYWYQQSLDQGLQFLIQYYNGEERAKGNILERFSAQQFPDLHSELNLSSLELGDSALYFCASSLGQGGNEKLFFGSGTQLSVL.

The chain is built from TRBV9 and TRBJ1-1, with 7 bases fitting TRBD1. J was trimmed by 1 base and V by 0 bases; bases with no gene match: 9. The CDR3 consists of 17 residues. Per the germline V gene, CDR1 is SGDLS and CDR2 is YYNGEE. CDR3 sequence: CASSVDPPGTANTEAFF. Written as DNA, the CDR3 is TGTGCCAGCAGCGTAGACCCGCCCGGGACAGCGAACACTGAAGCTTTCTTT. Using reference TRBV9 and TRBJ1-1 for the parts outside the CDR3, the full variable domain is DSGVTQTPKHLITATGQRVTLRCSPRSGDLSVYWYQQSLDQGLQFLIQYYNGEERAKGNILERFSAQQFPDLHSELNLSSLELGDSALYFCASSVDPPGTANTEAFFGQGTRLTVV.

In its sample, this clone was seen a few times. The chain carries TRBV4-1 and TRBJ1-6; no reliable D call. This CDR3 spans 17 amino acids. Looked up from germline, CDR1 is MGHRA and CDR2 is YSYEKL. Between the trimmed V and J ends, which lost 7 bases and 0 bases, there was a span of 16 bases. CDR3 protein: CASTPQPVSSYNSPLHF. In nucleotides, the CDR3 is TGCGCCAGCACCCCGCAGCCTGTTAGCTCCTATAATTCACCCCTCCACTTT.

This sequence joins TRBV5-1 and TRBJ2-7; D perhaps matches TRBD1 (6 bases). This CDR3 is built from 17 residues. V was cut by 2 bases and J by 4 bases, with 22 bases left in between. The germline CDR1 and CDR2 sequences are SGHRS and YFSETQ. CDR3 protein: CASSFRRSEDSLYEQYF. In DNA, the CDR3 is TGCGCCAGCAGCTTCCGTCGATCCGAGGACAGCTTATACGAGCAGTACTTC. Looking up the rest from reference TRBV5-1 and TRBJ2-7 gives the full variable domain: KAGVTQTPRYLIKTRGQQVTLSCSPISGHRSVSWYQQTPGQGLQFLFEYFSETQRNKGNFPGRFSGRQFSNSRSEMNVSTLELGDSALYLCASSFRRSEDSLYEQYFGPGTRLTVT.

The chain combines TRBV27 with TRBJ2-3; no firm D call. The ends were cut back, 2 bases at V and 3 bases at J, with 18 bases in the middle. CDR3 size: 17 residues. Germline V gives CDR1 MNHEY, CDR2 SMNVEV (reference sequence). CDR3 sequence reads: CASSLRSLELSTDTQYF. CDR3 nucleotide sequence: TGTGCCAGCAGTTTAAGGTCGCTAGAGCTTAGTACAGATACGCAGTATTTT.